There are many counts of the clone carrying this T cell receptor (beta chain). Its antigen remains unidentified. Uncontrolled infection, other autoimmune disease, pregnancy or lactation led to exclusion. This entry is derived from a study of T cells in Graves' hyperthyroidism and ophthalmopathy. Study-wide context: Peripheral blood was drawn at first diagnosis, prior to all treatment.

Study-wide results and caveats: Blood also showed most of the thyroid clonotypes that were expanded above 0.001.

The CDR3 regions of TCR beta were amplified from RNA transcripts. The HTBI primer set was used in a first-round RT-PCR of the TCR CDR3. TCRdb fed the multiplex PCR reads into MiXCR, producing one record per CDR3 protein. The sample has about 510,000 distinct CDR3 sequences, about 14% seen once. This receptor was identified in a woman in her thirties or forties with Graves' hyperthyroidism. The sequenced sample was blood.

The DNA for the CDR3 is TGCAGCGTTGAAGGGCACCGGGAGACCCAGTACTTC. As protein: CSVEGHRETQYF. The gene calls are TRBV29-1 and TRBJ2-5; D not certain. CDR1 and CDR2 from the germline V gene are SQVTM and ANQGSEA. Trimming stripped 1 base from V and 5 bases from J, with 8 bases between. The CDR3 has 12 residues. Looking up the rest from reference TRBV29-1 and TRBJ2-5 gives the full variable domain: SAVISQKPSRDICQRGTSLTIQCQVDSQVTMMFWYRQQPGQSLTLIATANQGSEATYESGFVIDKFPISRPNLTFSTLTVSNMSPEDSSIYLCSVEGHRETQYFGPGTRLLVL.